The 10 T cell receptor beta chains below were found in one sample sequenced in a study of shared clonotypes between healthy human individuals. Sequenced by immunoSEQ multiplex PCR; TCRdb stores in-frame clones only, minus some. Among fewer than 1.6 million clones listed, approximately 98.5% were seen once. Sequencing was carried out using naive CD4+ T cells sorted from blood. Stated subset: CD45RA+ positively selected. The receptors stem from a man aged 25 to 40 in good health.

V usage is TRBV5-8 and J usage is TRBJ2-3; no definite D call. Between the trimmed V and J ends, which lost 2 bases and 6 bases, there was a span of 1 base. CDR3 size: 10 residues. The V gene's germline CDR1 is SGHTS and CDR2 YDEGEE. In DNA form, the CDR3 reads TGTGCCAGCAGCTTTGATACGCAGTATTTT. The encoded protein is CASSFDTQYF.

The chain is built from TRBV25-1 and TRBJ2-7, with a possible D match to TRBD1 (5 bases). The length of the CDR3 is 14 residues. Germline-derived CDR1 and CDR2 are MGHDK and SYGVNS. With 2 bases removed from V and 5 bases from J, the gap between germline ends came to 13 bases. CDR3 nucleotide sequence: TGTGCCAGCAGTGAAATTAGTGGCAGGGACGAGCAGTACTTC. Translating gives CASSEISGRDEQYF.

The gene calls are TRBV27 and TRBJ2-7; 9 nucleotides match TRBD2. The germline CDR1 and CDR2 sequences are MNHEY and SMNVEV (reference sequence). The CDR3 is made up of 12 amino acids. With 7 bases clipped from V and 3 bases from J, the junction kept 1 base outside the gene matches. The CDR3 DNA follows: TGTGCCAGCACTAGCGGGGACTACGAGCAGTACTTC. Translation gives CASTSGDYEQYF.

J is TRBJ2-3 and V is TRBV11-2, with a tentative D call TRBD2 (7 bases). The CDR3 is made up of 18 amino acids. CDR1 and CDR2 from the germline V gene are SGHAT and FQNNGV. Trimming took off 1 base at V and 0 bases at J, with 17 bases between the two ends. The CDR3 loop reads CASSLAPGGGASTDTQYF. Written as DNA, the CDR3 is TGTGCCAGCAGCTTAGCCCCCGGCGGGGGCGCGAGCACAGATACGCAGTATTTT.

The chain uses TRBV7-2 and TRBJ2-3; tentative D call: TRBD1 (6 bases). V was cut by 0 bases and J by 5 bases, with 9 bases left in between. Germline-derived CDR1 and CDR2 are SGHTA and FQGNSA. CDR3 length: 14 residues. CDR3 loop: CASSLAQGIDTQYF. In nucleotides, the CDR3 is TGTGCCAGCAGCTTAGCACAGGGTATAGATACGCAGTATTTT.

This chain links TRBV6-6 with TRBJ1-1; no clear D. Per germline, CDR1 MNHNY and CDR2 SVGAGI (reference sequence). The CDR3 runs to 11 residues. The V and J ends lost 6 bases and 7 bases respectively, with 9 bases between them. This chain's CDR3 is CASRLISEAFF. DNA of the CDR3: TGTGCCAGCAGGCTTATCAGTGAAGCTTTCTTT.

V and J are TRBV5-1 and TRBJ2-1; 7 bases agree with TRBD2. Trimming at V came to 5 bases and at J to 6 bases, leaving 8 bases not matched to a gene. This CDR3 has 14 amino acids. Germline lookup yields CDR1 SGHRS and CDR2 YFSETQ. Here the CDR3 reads CASSWREYTNEQFF. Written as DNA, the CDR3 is TGCGCCAGCAGTTGGCGGGAGTATACCAATGAGCAGTTCTTC. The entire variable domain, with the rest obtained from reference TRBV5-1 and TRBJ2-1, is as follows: KAGVTQTPRYLIKTRGQQVTLSCSPISGHRSVSWYQQTPGQGLQFLFEYFSETQRNKGNFPGRFSGRQFSNSRSEMNVSTLELGDSALYLCASSWREYTNEQFFGPGTRLTVL.

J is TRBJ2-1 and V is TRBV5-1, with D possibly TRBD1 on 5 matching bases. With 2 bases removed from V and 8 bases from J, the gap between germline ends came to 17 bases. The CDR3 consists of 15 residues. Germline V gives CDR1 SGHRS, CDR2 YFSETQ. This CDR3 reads CASSFSQILQDEQFF. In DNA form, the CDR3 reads TGCGCCAGCAGCTTCAGTCAGATTTTACAGGATGAGCAGTTCTTC.

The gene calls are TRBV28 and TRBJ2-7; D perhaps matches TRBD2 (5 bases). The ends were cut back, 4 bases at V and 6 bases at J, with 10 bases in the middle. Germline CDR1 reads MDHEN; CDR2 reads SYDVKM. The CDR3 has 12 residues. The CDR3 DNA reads TGTGCCAGCAGTTCGGGGAGCCTCGAGCAGTACTTC. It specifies CASSSGSLEQYF.

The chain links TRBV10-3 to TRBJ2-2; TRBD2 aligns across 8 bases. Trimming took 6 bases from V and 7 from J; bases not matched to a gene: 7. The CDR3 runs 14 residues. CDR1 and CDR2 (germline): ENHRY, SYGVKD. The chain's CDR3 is CAIRGREAIGELFF. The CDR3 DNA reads TGTGCCATCAGGGGGCGGGAGGCGATCGGGGAGCTGTTTTTT.